Listed here are 14 T cell receptor beta chains from one sample, sequenced in a study of blood T cell repertoires in COVID-19. Profiled with immunoSEQ multiplex PCR; TCRdb holds only in-frame clones, not every one. The sample holds about 170,000 clones; 80% to 85% are singletons and the top ten take 11%. Material: peripheral blood. The receptors were gathered from a man between 65 and 85 years old with active or convalescent COVID-19.

This clone appeared a single time. The J gene is TRBJ1-6, the V gene TRBV4-1, with D maybe TRBD1 (5 bases). Germline V gene sequence: CDR1 MGHRA, CDR2 YSYEKL. The V end lost 2 bases, the J end lost 6 bases, and 14 bases lay between the germline ends. CDR3 length: 16 amino acids. CDR3 DNA sequence: TGCGCCAGCAGCCAACCCTCGGGACTCGCTAATTCACCCCTCCACTTT. Translating gives CASSQPSGLANSPLHF.

The chain employs TRBV24-1 and TRBJ1-5; 7 bases align to TRBD1. The CDR3 runs 15 residues. Germline CDR1 KGHDR, CDR2 SFDVKD. The trim removed 3 bases at V and 6 bases at J, leaving 7 bases unmatched. CDR3 in amino acids: CATSDPGTDGQPQHF. In nucleotides, the CDR3 is TGTGCCACCAGTGATCCTGGGACAGACGGTCAGCCCCAGCATTTT.

This sequence joins TRBV5-5 and TRBJ2-1; D remains ambiguous. Trimming took 0 bases from V and 0 from J, leaving 7 bases between them. CDR3 length equals 15 residues. Germline V gene data show CDR1 as SGHKS and CDR2 as YYEKEE (reference sequence). The CDR3 is CASSLGSGSYNEQFF. The CDR3, as DNA: TGTGCCAGCAGCTTGGGCAGTGGCTCCTACAATGAGCAGTTCTTC.

The rearrangement uses TRBV27 and TRBJ2-2, with 9 bases lining up with TRBD2. Germline V CDR1 and CDR2: MNHEY, SMNVEV (reference sequence). V shed 5 bases, J shed 7 bases, and the junction held 14 bases outside the gene matches. The CDR3 has 17 amino acids. This chain's CDR3 is CASSNPPTAGGDGELFF. The DNA for the CDR3 is TGTGCCAGCAGTAACCCTCCGACTGCGGGGGGGGACGGGGAGCTGTTTTTT.

The J gene is TRBJ1-1, the V gene TRBV7-3, with 11 bases matching TRBD1. J was trimmed by 3 bases and V by 7 bases; bases with no gene match: 4. Germline assignment: CDR1 SGHTA and CDR2 FQGTGA. This CDR3 comprises 14 residues. DNA for the CDR3: TGTGCCAGCATAGGACAGGGGGCGTACACTGAAGCTTTCTTT. Its protein is CASIGQGAYTEAFF.

This clone has just one count. The chain employs TRBV4-1 and TRBJ1-2; 7 nucleotides match TRBD1. Germline-derived CDR1 and CDR2 are MGHRA and YSYEKL. With V trimmed by 5 bases and J by 8 bases, 14 bases remained unmatched. CDR3 length: 15 residues. The CDR3 region is CASSFRQGQPEGYTF. Written as DNA, the CDR3 is TGCGCCAGCAGCTTCCGACAGGGACAACCGGAGGGCTACACCTTC.

This clone was detected a few times. In DNA form, the CDR3 reads TGTGCCAGCAGTCGGCTAGCGGGAGGGGGAAATGAGCAGTTCTTC. This translates into CASSRLAGGGNEQFF. This rearrangement joins TRBV28 to TRBJ2-1, with TRBD2 matching over 12 bases. CDR1 and CDR2 from the germline V gene are MDHEN and SYDVKM. Losses at the gene ends were 5 bases for V and 7 bases for J; bases not matched to a gene: 6. CDR3 length: 15 amino acids. The full variable domain, with the rest looked up from reference TRBV28 and TRBJ2-1, is DVKVTQSSRYLVKRTGEKVFLECVQDMDHENMFWYRQDPGLGLRLIYFSYDVKMKEKGDIPEGYSVSREKKERFSLILESASTNQTSMYLCASSRLAGGGNEQFFGPGTRLTVL.

The chain employs TRBV5-1 and TRBJ2-5; 7 bases fit TRBD1. With 0 bases clipped from V and 2 bases from J, the junction kept 10 bases outside the gene matches. Germline V CDR1 and CDR2: SGHRS, YFSETQ. The CDR3 is 17 residues long. The CDR3 sequence: CASSLGPTGTSQETQYF. CDR3 nucleotides: TGCGCCAGCAGCTTGGGCCCGACAGGGACCTCTCAAGAGACCCAGTACTTC. Looking up the rest from reference TRBV5-1 and TRBJ2-5 gives the full variable domain: KAGVTQTPRYLIKTRGQQVTLSCSPISGHRSVSWYQQTPGQGLQFLFEYFSETQRNKGNFPGRFSGRQFSNSRSEMNVSTLELGDSALYLCASSLGPTGTSQETQYFGPGTRLLVL.

The chain carries TRBV9 and TRBJ2-2, with D tentatively TRBD1 (6 bases). CDR1 and CDR2 from the germline V gene are SGDLS and YYNGEE. Trimming removed 9 bases at V and 2 bases at J, with 20 bases between. This CDR3 contains 16 residues. CDR3 sequence (DNA): TGTGCCACTTCGGGACACCCCATAATTAACACCGGGGAGCTGTTTTTT. Translation: CATSGHPIINTGELFF.

This sequence joins TRBV7-9 and TRBJ1-5; TRBD1 aligns across 10 bases. This CDR3 is 15 amino acids long. V lost 5 bases to trimming and J lost 4 bases; unmatched junction nucleotides: 5. Germline V gene lookup returns CDR1 SEHNR and CDR2 FQNEAQ (reference sequence). CDR3 sequence (DNA): TGTGCCAGCAGCCCGGACAGGGGGGCAAATCAGCCCCAGCATTTT. Encoded protein: CASSPDRGANQPQHF. Together with reference TRBV7-9 and TRBJ1-5, the CDR3 gives the full variable domain: DTGVSQNPRHKITKRGQNVTFRCDPISEHNRLYWYRQTLGQGPEFLTYFQNEAQLEKSRLLSDRFSAERPKGSFSTLEIQRTEQGDSAMYLCASSPDRGANQPQHFGDGTRLSIL.

The rearrangement uses TRBV10-3 and TRBJ2-7; 8 positions match TRBD1. The CDR3 is made up of 14 amino acids. The V segment lost 5 bases and the J segment 5 bases; nucleotides outside the gene matches: 8. Germline CDR1 ENHRY, CDR2 SYGVKD. The CDR3 here is CAISQGQGADEQYF. The CDR3 DNA reads as TGTGCCATCAGTCAAGGACAGGGTGCGGACGAGCAGTACTTC.

The V call is TRBV27, the J call TRBJ2-7, with D maybe TRBD2 (6 bases). The V end lost 0 bases, the J end lost 2 bases, and 17 bases lay between the germline ends. Looked up from germline, CDR1 is MNHEY and CDR2 is SMNVEV (reference sequence). The CDR3 contains 17 residues. CDR3 residues: CASSLSGVRGFPYEQYF. The CDR3 nucleotides read TGTGCCAGCAGTTTATCAGGGGTGCGGGGCTTTCCCTACGAGCAGTACTTC.

The chain uses TRBV5-1 and TRBJ2-1; 11 nucleotides agree with TRBD1. The V gene end was trimmed by 6 bases and the J gene end by 5 bases; junction bases not matched to a gene: 4. The CDR3 extends over 14 amino acids. From germline, CDR1 is SGHRS and CDR2 YFSETQ. The CDR3: CASTDRGRHNEQFF. For the CDR3, the DNA is TGCGCCAGCACGGACAGGGGGCGTCACAATGAGCAGTTCTTC.

The genes are TRBV6-5 and TRBJ1-5; D is uncertain. The CDR3 length is 15 residues. The germline gives CDR1 MNHEY, CDR2 SVGAGI. Trimming cost V 5 bases and J 7 bases, with 18 bases left between them. This chain's CDR3 is CASSTNPLGLQPQHF. The CDR3 DNA reads TGTGCCAGCAGTACAAATCCTCTAGGTCTGCAGCCCCAGCATTTT.